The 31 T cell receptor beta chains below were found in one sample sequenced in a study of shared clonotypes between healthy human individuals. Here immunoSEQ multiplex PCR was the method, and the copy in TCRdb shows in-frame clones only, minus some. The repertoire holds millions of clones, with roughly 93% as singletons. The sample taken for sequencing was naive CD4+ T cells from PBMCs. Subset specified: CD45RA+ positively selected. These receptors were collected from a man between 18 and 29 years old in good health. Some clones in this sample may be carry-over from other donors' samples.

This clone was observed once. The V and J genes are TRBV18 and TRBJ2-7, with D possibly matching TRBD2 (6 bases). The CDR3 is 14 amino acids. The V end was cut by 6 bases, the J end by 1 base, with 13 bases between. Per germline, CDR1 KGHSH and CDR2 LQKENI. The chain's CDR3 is CASSPGTQSYEQYF. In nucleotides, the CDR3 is TGTGCCAGCTCCCCCGGGACTCAGTCCTACGAGCAGTACTTC.

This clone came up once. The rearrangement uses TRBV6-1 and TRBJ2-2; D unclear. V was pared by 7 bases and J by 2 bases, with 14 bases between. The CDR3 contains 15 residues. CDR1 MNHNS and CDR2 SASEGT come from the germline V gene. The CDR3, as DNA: TGTGCCAGCAATAGACGATCGATCAACACCGGGGAGCTGTTTTTT. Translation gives CASNRRSINTGELFF.

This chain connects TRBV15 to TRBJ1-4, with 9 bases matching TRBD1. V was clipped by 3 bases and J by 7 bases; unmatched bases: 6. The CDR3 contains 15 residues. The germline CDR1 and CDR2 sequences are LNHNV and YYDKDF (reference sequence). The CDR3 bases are TGTGCCACCAGCAGCCCGGGACAGGGTGTTGAAAAACTGTTTTTT. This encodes CATSSPGQGVEKLFF.

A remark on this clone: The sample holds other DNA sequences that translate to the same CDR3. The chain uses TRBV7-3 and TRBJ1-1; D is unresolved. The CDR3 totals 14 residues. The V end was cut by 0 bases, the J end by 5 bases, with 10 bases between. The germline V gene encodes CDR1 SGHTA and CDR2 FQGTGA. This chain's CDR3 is CASSLTPGVTEAFF. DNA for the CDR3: TGTGCCAGCAGCTTAACCCCGGGTGTGACTGAAGCTTTCTTT.

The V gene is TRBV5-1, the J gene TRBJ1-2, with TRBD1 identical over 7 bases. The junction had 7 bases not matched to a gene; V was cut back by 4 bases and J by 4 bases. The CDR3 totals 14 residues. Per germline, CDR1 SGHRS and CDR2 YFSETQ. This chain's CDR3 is CASSLTGTGYGYTF. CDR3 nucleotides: TGCGCCAGCAGCCTGACAGGGACCGGCTATGGCTACACCTTC.

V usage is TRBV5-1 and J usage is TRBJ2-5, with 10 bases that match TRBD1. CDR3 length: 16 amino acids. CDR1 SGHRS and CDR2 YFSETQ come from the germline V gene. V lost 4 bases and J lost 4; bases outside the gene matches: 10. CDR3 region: CASSPAPRTGGETQYF. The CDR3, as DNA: TGCGCCAGCAGCCCAGCACCCCGGACAGGGGGAGAGACCCAGTACTTC.

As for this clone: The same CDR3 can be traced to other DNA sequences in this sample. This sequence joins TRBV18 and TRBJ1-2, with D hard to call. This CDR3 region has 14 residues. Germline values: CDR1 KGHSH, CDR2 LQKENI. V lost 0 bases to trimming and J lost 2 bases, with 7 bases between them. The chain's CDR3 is CASSPPSANYGYTF. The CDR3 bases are TGTGCCAGCTCACCACCGTCGGCGAACTATGGCTACACCTTC.

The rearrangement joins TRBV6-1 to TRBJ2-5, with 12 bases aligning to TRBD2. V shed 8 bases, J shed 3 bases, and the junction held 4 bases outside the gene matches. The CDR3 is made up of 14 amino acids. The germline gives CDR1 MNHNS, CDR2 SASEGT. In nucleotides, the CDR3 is TGTGCCAGCCAAAGGACTAGCGGGAAAGAGACCCAGTACTTC. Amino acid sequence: CASQRTSGKETQYF.

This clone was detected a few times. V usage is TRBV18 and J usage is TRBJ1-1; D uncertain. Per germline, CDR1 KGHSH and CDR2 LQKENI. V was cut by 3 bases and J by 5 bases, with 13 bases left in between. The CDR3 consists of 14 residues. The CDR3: CASSPLAGVTEAFF. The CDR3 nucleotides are TGTGCCAGCTCACCGCTCGCCGGAGTTACTGAAGCTTTCTTT.

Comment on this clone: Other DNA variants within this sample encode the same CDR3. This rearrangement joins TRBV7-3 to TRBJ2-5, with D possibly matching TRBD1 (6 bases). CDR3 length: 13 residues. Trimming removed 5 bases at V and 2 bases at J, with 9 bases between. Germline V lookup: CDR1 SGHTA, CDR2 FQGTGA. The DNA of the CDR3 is TGTGCCAGCAGCCGCGACAGGCAAGAGACCCAGTACTTC. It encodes CASSRDRQETQYF.

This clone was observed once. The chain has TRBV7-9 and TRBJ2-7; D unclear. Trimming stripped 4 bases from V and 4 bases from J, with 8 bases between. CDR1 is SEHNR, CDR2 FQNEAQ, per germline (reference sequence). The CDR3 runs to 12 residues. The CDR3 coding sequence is TGTGCCAGCAGCTCCCCACGTTACGAGCAGTACTTC. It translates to CASSSPRYEQYF.

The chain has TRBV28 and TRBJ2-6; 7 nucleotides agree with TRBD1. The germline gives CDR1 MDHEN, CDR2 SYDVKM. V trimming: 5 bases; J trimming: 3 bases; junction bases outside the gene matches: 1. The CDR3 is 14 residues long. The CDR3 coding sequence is TGTGCCAGCAGTACAGGGGTTGGGGCCAACGTCCTGACTTTC. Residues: CASSTGVGANVLTF.

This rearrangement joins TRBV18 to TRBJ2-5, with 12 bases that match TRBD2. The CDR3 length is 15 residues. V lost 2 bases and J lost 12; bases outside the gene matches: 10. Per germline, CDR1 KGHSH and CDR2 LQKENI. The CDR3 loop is CASSPRRLAGAFEYF. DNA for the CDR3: TGTGCCAGCTCACCAAGAAGACTAGCGGGAGCCTTTGAGTACTTC.

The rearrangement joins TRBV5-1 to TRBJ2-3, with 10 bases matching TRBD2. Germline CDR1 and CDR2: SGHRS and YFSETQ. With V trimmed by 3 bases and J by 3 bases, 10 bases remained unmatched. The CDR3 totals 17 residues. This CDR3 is CASSSTLAGGKTDTQYF. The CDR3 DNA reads TGCGCCAGCAGCTCTACCTTAGCGGGAGGCAAAACAGATACGCAGTATTTT.

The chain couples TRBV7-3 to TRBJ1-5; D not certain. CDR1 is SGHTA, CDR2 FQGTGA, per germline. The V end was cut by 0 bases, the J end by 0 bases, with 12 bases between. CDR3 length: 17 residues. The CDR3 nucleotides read TGTGCCAGCAGCTTAACGTCGAGGACCGATAGCAATCAGCCCCAGCATTTT. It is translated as CASSLTSRTDSNQPQHF.

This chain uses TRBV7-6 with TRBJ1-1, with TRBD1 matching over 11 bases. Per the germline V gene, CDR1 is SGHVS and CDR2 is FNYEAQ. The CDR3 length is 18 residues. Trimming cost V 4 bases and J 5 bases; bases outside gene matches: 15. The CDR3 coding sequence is TGTGCCAGCAGCTCCTTGTCCCGGGACAGGGGGGGTAGGACTGAAGCTTTCTTT. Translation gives CASSSLSRDRGGRTEAFF.

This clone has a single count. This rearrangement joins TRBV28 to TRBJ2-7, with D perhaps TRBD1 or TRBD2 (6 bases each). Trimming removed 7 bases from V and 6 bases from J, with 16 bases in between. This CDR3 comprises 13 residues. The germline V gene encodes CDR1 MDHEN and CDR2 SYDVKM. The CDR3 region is CASTEGGSGEQYF. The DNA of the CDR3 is TGTGCCAGCACCGAAGGGGGGTCTGGCGAGCAGTACTTC.

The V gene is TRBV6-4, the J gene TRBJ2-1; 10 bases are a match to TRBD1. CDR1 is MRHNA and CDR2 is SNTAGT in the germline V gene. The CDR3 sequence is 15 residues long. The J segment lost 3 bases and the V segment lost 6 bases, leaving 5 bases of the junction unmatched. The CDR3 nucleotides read TGTGCCAGCAGCGGGGGACAGGGGAACTACAATGAGCAGTTCTTC. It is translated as CASSGGQGNYNEQFF.

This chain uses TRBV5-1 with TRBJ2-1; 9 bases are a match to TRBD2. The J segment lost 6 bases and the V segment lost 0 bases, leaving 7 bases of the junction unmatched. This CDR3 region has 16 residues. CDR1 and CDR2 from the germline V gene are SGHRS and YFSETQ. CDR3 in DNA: TGCGCCAGCAGCTTGGTGTCTAGCGGGATTGGCAATGAGCAGTTCTTC. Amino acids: CASSLVSSGIGNEQFF.

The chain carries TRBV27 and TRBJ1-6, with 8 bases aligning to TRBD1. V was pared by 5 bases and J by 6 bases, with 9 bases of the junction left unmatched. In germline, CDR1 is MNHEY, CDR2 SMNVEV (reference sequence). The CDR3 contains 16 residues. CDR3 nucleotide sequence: TGTGCCAGCAGTCTGACTGGCAGGGGGCTTAATTCACCCCTCCACTTT. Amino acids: CASSLTGRGLNSPLHF.

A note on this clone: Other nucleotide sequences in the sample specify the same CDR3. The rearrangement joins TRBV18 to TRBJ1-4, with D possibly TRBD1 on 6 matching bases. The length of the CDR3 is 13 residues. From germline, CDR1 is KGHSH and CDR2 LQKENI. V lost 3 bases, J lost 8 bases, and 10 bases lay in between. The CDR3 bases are TGTGCCAGCTCACCGGGGGCCGGGGAAAAACTGTTTTTT. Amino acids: CASSPGAGEKLFF.

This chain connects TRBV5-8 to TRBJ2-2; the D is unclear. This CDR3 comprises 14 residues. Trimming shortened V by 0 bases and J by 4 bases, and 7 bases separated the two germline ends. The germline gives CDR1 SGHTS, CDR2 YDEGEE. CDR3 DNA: TGTGCCAGCAGCTTGGTGTTCCCCACCGGGGAGCTGTTTTTT. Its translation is CASSLVFPTGELFF.

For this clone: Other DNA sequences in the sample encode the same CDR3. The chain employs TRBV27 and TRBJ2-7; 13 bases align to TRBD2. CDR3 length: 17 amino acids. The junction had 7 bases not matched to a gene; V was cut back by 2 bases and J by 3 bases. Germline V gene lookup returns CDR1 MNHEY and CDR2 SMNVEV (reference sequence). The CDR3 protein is CASSLTPRLAGGYEQYF. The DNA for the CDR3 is TGTGCCAGCAGTTTAACCCCAAGACTAGCGGGGGGCTACGAGCAGTACTTC.

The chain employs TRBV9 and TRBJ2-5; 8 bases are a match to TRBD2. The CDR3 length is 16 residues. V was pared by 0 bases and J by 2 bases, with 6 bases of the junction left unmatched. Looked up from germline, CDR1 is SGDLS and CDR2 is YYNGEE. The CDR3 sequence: CASSVAATSAQETQYF. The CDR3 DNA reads TGTGCCAGCAGCGTAGCTGCGACTAGCGCTCAAGAGACCCAGTACTTC.

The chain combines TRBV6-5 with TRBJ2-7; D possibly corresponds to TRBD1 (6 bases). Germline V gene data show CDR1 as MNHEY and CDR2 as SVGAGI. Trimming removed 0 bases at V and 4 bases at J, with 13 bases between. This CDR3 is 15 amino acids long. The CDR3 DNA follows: TGTGCCAGCAGTTACTCAGCAGGGGAAAAGTACGAGCAGTACTTC. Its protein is CASSYSAGEKYEQYF.

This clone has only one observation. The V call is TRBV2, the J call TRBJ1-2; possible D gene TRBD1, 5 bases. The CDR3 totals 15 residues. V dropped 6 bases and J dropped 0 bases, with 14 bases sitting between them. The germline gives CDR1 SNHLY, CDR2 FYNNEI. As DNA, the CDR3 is TGTGCCAGCAGCTTGCGGCAGGGAACTAACTATGGCTACACCTTC. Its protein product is CASSLRQGTNYGYTF.

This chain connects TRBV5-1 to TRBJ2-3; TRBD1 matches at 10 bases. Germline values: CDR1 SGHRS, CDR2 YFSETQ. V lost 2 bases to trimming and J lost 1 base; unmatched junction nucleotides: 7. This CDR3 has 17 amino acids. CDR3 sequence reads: CASSLSGTGVGTDTQYF. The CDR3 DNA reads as TGCGCCAGCAGCTTATCCGGGACAGGGGTCGGCACAGATACGCAGTATTTT.

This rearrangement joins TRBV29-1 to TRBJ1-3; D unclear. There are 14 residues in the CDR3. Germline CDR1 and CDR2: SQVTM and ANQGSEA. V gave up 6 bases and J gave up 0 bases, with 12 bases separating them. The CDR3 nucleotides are TGCAGCGTCACGGATATTTACTCTGGAAACACCATATATTTT. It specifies CSVTDIYSGNTIYF.

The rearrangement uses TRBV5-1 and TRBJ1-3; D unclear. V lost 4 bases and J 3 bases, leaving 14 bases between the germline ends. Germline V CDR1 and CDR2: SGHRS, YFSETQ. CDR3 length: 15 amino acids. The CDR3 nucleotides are TGCGCCAGCAGCCCTGACCCGGGCAGTGGAAACACCATATATTTT. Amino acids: CASSPDPGSGNTIYF.

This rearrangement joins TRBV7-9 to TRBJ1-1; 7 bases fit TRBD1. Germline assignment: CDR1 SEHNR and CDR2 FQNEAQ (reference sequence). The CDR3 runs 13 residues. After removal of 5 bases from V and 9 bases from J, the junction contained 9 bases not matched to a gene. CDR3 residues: CASSPRQGDKAFF. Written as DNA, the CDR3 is TGTGCCAGCAGCCCCAGACAGGGCGACAAAGCTTTCTTT.

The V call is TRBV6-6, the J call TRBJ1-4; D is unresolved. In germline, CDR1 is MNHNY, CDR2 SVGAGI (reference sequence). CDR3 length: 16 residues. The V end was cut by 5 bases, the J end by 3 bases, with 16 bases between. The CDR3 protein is CASSGRTASSNEKLFF. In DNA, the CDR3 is TGTGCCAGCAGTGGACGGACTGCCTCATCTAATGAAAAACTGTTTTTT.